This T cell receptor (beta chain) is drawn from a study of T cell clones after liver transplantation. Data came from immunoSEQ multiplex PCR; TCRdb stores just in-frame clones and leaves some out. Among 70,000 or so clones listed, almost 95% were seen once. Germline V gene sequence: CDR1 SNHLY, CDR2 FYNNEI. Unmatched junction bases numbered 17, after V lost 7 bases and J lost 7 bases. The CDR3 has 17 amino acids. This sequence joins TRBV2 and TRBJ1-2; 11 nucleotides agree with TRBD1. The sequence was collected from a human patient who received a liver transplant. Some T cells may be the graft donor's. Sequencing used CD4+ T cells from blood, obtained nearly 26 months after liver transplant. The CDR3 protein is CASIRTPGQGGLGGYTF. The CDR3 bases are TGTGCCAGCATTAGAACTCCGGGACAGGGGGGTCTTGGTGGCTACACCTTC.